Below, one TCR beta chain is given with its context. Antigen: not known. This sample was taken from a study of T cell clones after liver transplantation. Looking at the study overall: TCRbeta sequencing after a pre-transplant mixed lymphocyte reaction identified graft-donor-reactive clones, later tracked in post-transplant blood. General study findings and limits: Circulating graft-donor-reactive CD4 TCRbeta sequences fell significantly post-transplant in most of the 8 subjects.

Profiling relied on immunoSEQ multiplex PCR, and the TCRdb table lists in-frame clones only, not all of them. The sample comprises around 77,000 clones, over 70% of which are singletons, and about 0.79% rests with the top ten. Germline V lookup: CDR1 SGHRS, CDR2 YFSETQ. The CDR3 contains 13 residues. V was pared by 3 bases and J by 1 base, with 1 base of the junction left unmatched. Thawed unstimulated PBMCs were FACS-sorted by CD3, CD4 and CD8 into two populations. The sequence was obtained from a human patient who received a liver transplant. Some T cells may be the graft donor's. Specimen: CD4+ T cells from blood, collected 12 months after liver transplant. The chain carries TRBV5-1 and TRBJ2-7, with 7 bases aligning to TRBD2. CDR3 in amino acids: CASSSGGSYEQYF. The CDR3 nucleotides are TGCGCCAGCAGCTCCGGGGGGTCCTACGAGCAGTACTTC.